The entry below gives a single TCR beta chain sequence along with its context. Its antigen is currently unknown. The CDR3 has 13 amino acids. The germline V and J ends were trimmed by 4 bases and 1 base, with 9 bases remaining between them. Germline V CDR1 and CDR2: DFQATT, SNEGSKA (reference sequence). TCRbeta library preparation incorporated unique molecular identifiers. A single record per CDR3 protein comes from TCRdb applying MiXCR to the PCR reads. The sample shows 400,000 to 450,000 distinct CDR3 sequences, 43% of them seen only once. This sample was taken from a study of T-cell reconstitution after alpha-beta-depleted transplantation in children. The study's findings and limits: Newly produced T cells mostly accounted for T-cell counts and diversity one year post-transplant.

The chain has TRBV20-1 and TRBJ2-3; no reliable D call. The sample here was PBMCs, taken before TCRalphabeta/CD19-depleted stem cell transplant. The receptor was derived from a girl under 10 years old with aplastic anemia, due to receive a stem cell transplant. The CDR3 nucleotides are TGCAGTGCTATCCAGGCGGGCACAGATACGCAGTATTTT. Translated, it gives CSAIQAGTDTQYF.